This T cell receptor (beta chain) comes out of a study of PD-1 blockade in classical Hodgkin lymphoma. Overall study results and limits: Factors driving the repertoire differences, possibly disease activity or prior therapy, remain undefined. By cycle point C4D1, TCR diversity had risen significantly in CD4+ cells (but not CD8+ cells). As was reported, newly diagnosed patients showed lower baseline TCR diversity than healthy donors did.

Brentuximab vedotin exposure varied among the patients, all of whom had relapsed after autologous stem cell transplantation. Patients' outcomes at their best amounted to complete response, partial response or progressive disease. Some clones are missing from TCRdb's copy, which holds only in-frame ones; the method was immunoSEQ multiplex PCR. The sample contains around 40,000 clones, roughly 78% of which appear only once. Germline CDR1 KGHSH, CDR2 LQKENI. The V end lost 5 bases, the J end lost 11 bases, and 10 bases lay between the germline ends. CDR3 length: 11 residues. As concerns this clone: Antigen: not known.

The sequence was collected from a human donor with classical Hodgkin lymphoma. The chain uses TRBV18 and TRBJ1-5; possible D gene TRBD1, 6 bases. Sequences were derived from peripheral blood mononuclear cells (PBMCs), sampled at baseline. The CDR3 DNA reads TGTGCCAGCTCAGTTCAGGGGACCCAGCATTTT. Translated, it gives CASSVQGTQHF.